A selection of T cell receptor beta chains follows, all from one sample in a study of CD8 T cells in ankylosing spondylitis. TCRdb itself ran the 5' RACE reads through MiXCR, one entry per CDR3 protein. Seen here are around 250,000 distinct CDR3 sequences, about 10% observed once, and the top ten hold less than 7%. The specimen was blood, either unsorted or a sorted T cell fraction (not recorded which). These receptors all come from a male donor with ankylosing spondylitis or in good health (not recorded which). CDR3s include the opening cysteine and the closing phenylalanine or tryptophan. Each record gives: CDR3 protein, CDR3 DNA, D gene, J gene, CDR3 length, clone size, V gene. The D gene is left open where the match is weak. Clone size appears in some rows only: once, few, many, or a class for an expanded clone.

cdr3_aa: CASSLRLAGVEEQYF
cdr3_nt: TGTGCCAGCAGCCTAAGACTAGCGGGAGTTGAAGAGCAGTACTTC
d_call: TRBD2
j_call: TRBJ2-7
cdr3_length: 15
clone_size: .
v_call: TRBV7-3

cdr3_aa: CATSGLGRGDTEAFF
cdr3_nt: TGTGCCACCAGCGGGTTGGGCCGGGGAGACACTGAAGCTTTCTTT
d_call: .
j_call: TRBJ1-1
cdr3_length: 15
clone_size: few
v_call: TRBV15

cdr3_aa: CASSVTGGSYEQYF
cdr3_nt: TGCGCCAGCAGCGTCACAGGGGGCTCCTACGAGCAGTACTTC
d_call: TRBD1
j_call: TRBJ2-7
cdr3_length: 14
clone_size: many
v_call: TRBV5-1

cdr3_aa: CASSRTGDNQPQHF
cdr3_nt: TGTGCCAGCAGTAGGACAGGGGACAATCAGCCCCAGCATTTT
d_call: TRBD1
j_call: TRBJ1-5
cdr3_length: 14
clone_size: many
v_call: TRBV12-3/TRBV12-4

cdr3_aa: CASSPQGTVAGNTIYF
cdr3_nt: TGTGCCAGCAGCCCGCAAGGCACAGTCGCTGGAAACACCATATATTTT
d_call: .
j_call: TRBJ1-3
cdr3_length: 16
clone_size: many
v_call: TRBV7-8

cdr3_aa: CATSDTTGARIDTQYF
cdr3_nt: TGTGCCACCAGTGATACTACGGGGGCGCGTATAGATACGCAGTATTTT
d_call: .
j_call: TRBJ2-3
cdr3_length: 16
clone_size: few
v_call: TRBV24-1

cdr3_aa: CASSLYQDTQYF
cdr3_nt: TGTGCCAGCAGCTTATATCAGGATACGCAGTATTTT
d_call: .
j_call: TRBJ2-3
cdr3_length: 12
clone_size: .
v_call: TRBV7-8

cdr3_aa: CASSLEGAVNYGYTF
cdr3_nt: TGCGCCAGCAGCTTGGAGGGGGCTGTTAACTATGGCTACACCTTC
d_call: TRBD1
j_call: TRBJ1-2
cdr3_length: 15
clone_size: .
v_call: TRBV5-1

cdr3_aa: CASRGGSSGIDTQYF
cdr3_nt: TGTGCCAGCAGAGGAGGGTCTAGCGGGATAGATACGCAGTATTTT
d_call: TRBD2
j_call: TRBJ2-3
cdr3_length: 15
clone_size: .
v_call: TRBV6-1

cdr3_aa: CASSLSSSRLFF
cdr3_nt: TGTGCCAGCAGCCTGTCGAGTAGTCGACTGTTTTTT
d_call: .
j_call: TRBJ1-4
cdr3_length: 12
clone_size: .
v_call: TRBV3-1

cdr3_aa: CAISESGPEYPLNSGANVLTF
cdr3_nt: TGTGCCATCAGTGAGTCAGGGCCAGAGTACCCACTAAACTCTGGGGCCAACGTCCTGACTTTC
d_call: .
j_call: TRBJ2-6
cdr3_length: 21
clone_size: many
v_call: TRBV10-3

cdr3_aa: CASSVSSGLSYEQYF
cdr3_nt: TGTGCCAGCAGTGTTTCTAGCGGACTCTCCTACGAGCAGTACTTC
d_call: TRBD2
j_call: TRBJ2-7
cdr3_length: 15
clone_size: many
v_call: TRBV6-1

cdr3_aa: CASSPGQGGVEAFF
cdr3_nt: TGTGCCAGCAGCCCGGGACAGGGGGGAGTTGAAGCTTTCTTT
d_call: TRBD1
j_call: TRBJ1-1
cdr3_length: 14
clone_size: many
v_call: TRBV7-2

cdr3_aa: CSAEPGQGADTQYF
cdr3_nt: TGCAGTGCTGAACCGGGACAGGGGGCAGATACGCAGTATTTT
d_call: TRBD1
j_call: TRBJ2-3
cdr3_length: 14
clone_size: many
v_call: TRBV20-1

cdr3_aa: CASSLGWYEQYF
cdr3_nt: TGTGCCAGCAGCTTAGGGTGGTACGAGCAGTACTTC
d_call: .
j_call: TRBJ2-7
cdr3_length: 12
clone_size: few
v_call: TRBV28

cdr3_aa: CASSPTDNAYEQYF
cdr3_nt: TGCGCCAGCAGCCCAACGGACAATGCCTACGAGCAGTACTTC
d_call: .
j_call: TRBJ2-7
cdr3_length: 14
clone_size: many
v_call: TRBV4-1

cdr3_aa: CASSAGGGNTGELFF
cdr3_nt: TGTGCCAGCAGCGCGGGTGGGGGGAACACCGGGGAGCTGTTTTTT
d_call: .
j_call: TRBJ2-2
cdr3_length: 15
clone_size: many
v_call: TRBV9

cdr3_aa: CASSYIPGSGANVLTF
cdr3_nt: TGTGCCAGCAGTTACATCCCCGGGTCTGGGGCCAACGTCCTGACTTTC
d_call: .
j_call: TRBJ2-6
cdr3_length: 16
clone_size: many
v_call: TRBV7-6

cdr3_aa: CASSEAPRGGQPQHF
cdr3_nt: TGTGCCAGCAGTGAAGCGCCCAGGGGCGGTCAGCCCCAGCATTTT
d_call: .
j_call: TRBJ1-5
cdr3_length: 15
clone_size: many
v_call: TRBV6-1

cdr3_aa: CSAALLAGGQETQYF
cdr3_nt: TGCAGTGCTGCGCTACTAGCGGGGGGCCAAGAGACCCAGTACTTC
d_call: TRBD2
j_call: TRBJ2-5
cdr3_length: 15
clone_size: many
v_call: TRBV20-1

cdr3_aa: CASSSNPTGTKETQYF
cdr3_nt: TGTGCCAGCAGTTCGAACCCGACAGGGACTAAGGAGACCCAGTACTTC
d_call: .
j_call: TRBJ2-5
cdr3_length: 16
clone_size: .
v_call: TRBV28

cdr3_aa: CASSKARHDDYNTGELFF
cdr3_nt: TGTGCCAGCAGCAAAGCTCGTCATGACGATTACAACACCGGGGAGCTGTTTTTT
d_call: .
j_call: TRBJ2-2
cdr3_length: 18
clone_size: many
v_call: TRBV21-1

cdr3_aa: CATSRDLTSTDTQYF
cdr3_nt: TGTGCCACCAGCAGAGATCTAACCAGCACAGATACGCAGTATTTT
d_call: .
j_call: TRBJ2-3
cdr3_length: 15
clone_size: few
v_call: TRBV15